The clone carrying this T cell receptor beta chain was found many times. Its antigen is unidentified. Quantitative 5'-RACE with molecular barcodes was used to make the TCR beta libraries. TCRdb redid the calling of the 5' RACE reads with MiXCR, one entry per CDR3 protein. Of more than 650,000 distinct CDR3 sequences listed, approximately 12% are singletons. The sample belongs to a study of CD8 T cells in ankylosing spondylitis. Notes on the study in general: Clones linked with disease were CD8+ and fairly uncommon in the peripheral blood. Apparently characteristic of ankylosing spondylitis blood was a TCR beta motif (eight highly homologous variants). Past studies reported some motif variants in reactive arthritis synovial fluid and blood.

The CDR3 sequence is 15 residues long. After removal of 5 bases from V and 6 bases from J, the junction contained 10 bases not matched to a gene. The sequencing sample was made of blood, either unsorted or a sorted T cell fraction (not recorded which). The chain links TRBV12-3 or TRBV12-4 to TRBJ2-7; 10 positions agree with TRBD1. The receptor was derived from a male donor with ankylosing spondylitis. The CDR3 reads CASSVTGTGEREQYF. The DNA of the CDR3 is TGTGCCAGCAGTGTGACCGGGACAGGGGAACGCGAGCAGTACTTC.